This T cell receptor (beta chain) appears in the sequencing data of a study of CD8 T cells in ankylosing spondylitis. General study findings and limits: Previously reported in reactive arthritis synovial fluid and blood were some of the motif variants. Seemingly distinctive of ankylosing spondylitis blood was a TCR beta motif formed by eight highly homologous variants.

TCR beta libraries were made by quantitative 5'-RACE with molecular barcodes. TCRdb itself ran the 5' RACE reads through MiXCR, one entry per CDR3 protein. Of more than 300,000 distinct CDR3 sequences in the sample, less than 9.5% were seen once. This clonotype showed up just a few times. The antigen is unknown. The germline gives CDR1 LGHDT, CDR2 YNNKEL (reference sequence). The CDR3 sequence is 15 residues long. V lost 0 bases, J lost 10 bases, and 13 bases lay in between. The sample was blood, either unsorted or a sorted T cell fraction (not recorded which). The source of this sequence is a male donor with ankylosing spondylitis. The chain uses TRBV3-1 and TRBJ1-6; TRBD1 is a possible D gene (5 bases). The CDR3, as DNA: TGTGCCAGCAGCCAAGATCTAGGGGTAGGCTCACCCCTCCACTTT. Encoded protein: CASSQDLGVGSPLHF.